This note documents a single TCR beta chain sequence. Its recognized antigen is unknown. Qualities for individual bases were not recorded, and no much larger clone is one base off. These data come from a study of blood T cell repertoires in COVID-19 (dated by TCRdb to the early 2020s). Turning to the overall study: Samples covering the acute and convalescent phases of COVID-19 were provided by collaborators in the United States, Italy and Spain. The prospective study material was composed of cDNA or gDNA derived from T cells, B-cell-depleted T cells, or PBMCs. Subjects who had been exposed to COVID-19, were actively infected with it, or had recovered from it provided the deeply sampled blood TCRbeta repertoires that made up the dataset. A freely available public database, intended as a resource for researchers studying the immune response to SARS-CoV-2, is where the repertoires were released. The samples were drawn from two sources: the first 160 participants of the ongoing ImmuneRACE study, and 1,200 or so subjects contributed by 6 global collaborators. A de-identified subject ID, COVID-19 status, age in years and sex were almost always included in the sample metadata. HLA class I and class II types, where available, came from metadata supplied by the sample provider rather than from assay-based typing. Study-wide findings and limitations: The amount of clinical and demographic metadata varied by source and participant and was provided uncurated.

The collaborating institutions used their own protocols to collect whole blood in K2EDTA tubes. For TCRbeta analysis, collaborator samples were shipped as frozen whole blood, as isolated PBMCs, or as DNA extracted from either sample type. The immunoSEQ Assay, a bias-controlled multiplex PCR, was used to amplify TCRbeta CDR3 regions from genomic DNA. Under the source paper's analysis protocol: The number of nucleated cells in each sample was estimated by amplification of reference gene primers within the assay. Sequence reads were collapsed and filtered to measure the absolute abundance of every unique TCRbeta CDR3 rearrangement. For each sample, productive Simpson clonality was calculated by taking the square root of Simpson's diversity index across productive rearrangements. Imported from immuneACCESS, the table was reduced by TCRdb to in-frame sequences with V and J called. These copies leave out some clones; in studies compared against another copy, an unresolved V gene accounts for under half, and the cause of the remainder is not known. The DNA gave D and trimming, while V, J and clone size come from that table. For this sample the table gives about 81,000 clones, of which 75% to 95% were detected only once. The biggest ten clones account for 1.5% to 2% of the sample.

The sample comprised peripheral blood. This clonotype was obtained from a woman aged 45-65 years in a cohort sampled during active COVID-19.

The DNA sequence is given as TGCGCCAGCAGCCAACTAGTCAACTATGGCTACACCTTC. Translated, this gives CASSQLVNYGYTF. The V gene is TRBV5-1 and the J gene is TRBJ1-2; there is no confident call for the D gene. Trimming takes 4 bases from V and 2 bases from J, and the germline ends sit 9 bases apart. Looking up the germline V gene yields CDR1 SGHRS and CDR2 YFSETQ. Including the terminal cysteine and phenylalanine, the CDR3 comprises 13 residues. The retained sequence is limited to the CDR3, 39 bases, with the frame set at the first base. Where the CDR3 stops, the reference TRBV5-1 and TRBJ1-2 genes take over; the full variable domain is KAGVTQTPRYLIKTRGQQVTLSCSPISGHRSVSWYQQTPGQGLQFLFEYFSETQRNKGNFPGRFSGRQFSNSRSEMNVSTLELGDSALYLCASSQLVNYGYTFGSGTRLTVV.